These T cell receptor beta chains were read from a single sample in a study of spatial heterogeneity in lung cancer. TCRdb itself ran the 5' RACE reads through MiXCR, one entry per CDR3 protein. The data show around 89,000 distinct CDR3 sequences, about 12% seen once. The input for sequencing was PBMCs, taken at surgery. Receptors were obtained from a male donor with early-stage non-small cell lung cancer. Both conserved end residues are part of each CDR3. The order of the fields is J gene, V gene, D gene, clone size, CDR3 protein, CDR3 DNA. The D gene is left open where the match is weak. Not every row has a clone size; where given, it reads once, few, many or a size class.

j_call: TRBJ2-3; v_call: TRBV12-3/TRBV12-4; d_call: TRBD2; clone_size: few; cdr3_aa: CASSRTSRGTDTQYF; cdr3_nt: TGTGCCAGCAGCCGGACTAGTAGGGGCACAGATACGCAGTATTTT
j_call: TRBJ1-6; v_call: TRBV4-3; d_call: .; clone_size: many; cdr3_aa: CASSKISGASPLHF; cdr3_nt: TGCGCCAGCAGTAAGATATCGGGGGCTTCACCCCTCCACTTT
j_call: TRBJ2-7; v_call: TRBV14; d_call: .; clone_size: few; cdr3_aa: CASSQDTRGFSRDEQYF; cdr3_nt: TGTGCCAGCAGCCAAGATACAAGAGGATTTTCCCGGGACGAGCAGTACTTC
j_call: TRBJ1-1; v_call: TRBV4-1; d_call: TRBD1; clone_size: .; cdr3_aa: CASSPQGITEAFF; cdr3_nt: TGCGCCAGCAGCCCACAGGGGATCACTGAAGCTTTCTTT
j_call: TRBJ2-2; v_call: TRBV28; d_call: .; clone_size: many; cdr3_aa: CASSLDSLGELFF; cdr3_nt: TGTGCCAGCAGCTTAGACAGTCTGGGGGAGCTGTTTTTT
j_call: TRBJ2-3; v_call: TRBV6-5; d_call: TRBD2; clone_size: .; cdr3_aa: CASRRFSGSADTQYF; cdr3_nt: TGTGCCAGTCGACGCTTTAGCGGGAGCGCAGATACGCAGTATTTT
j_call: TRBJ1-1; v_call: TRBV6-1; d_call: .; clone_size: few; cdr3_aa: CASSEVLGETEAFF; cdr3_nt: TGTGCCAGCAGTGAAGTTTTGGGAGAAACTGAAGCTTTCTTT
j_call: TRBJ1-2; v_call: TRBV29-1; d_call: .; clone_size: few; cdr3_aa: CSVKGFANYGYTF; cdr3_nt: TGCAGCGTTAAGGGGTTCGCTAACTATGGCTACACCTTC
j_call: TRBJ1-2; v_call: TRBV10-3; d_call: .; clone_size: .; cdr3_aa: CAISAEADYGYTF; cdr3_nt: TGTGCCATCAGTGCGGAGGCAGACTATGGCTACACCTTC
j_call: TRBJ2-2; v_call: TRBV24-1; d_call: .; clone_size: many; cdr3_aa: CATSDLSLYQGLFF; cdr3_nt: TGTGCCACCAGTGATTTGTCTTTGTACCAGGGATTGTTTTTT
j_call: TRBJ1-2; v_call: TRBV6-2/TRBV6-3; d_call: TRBD1; clone_size: many; cdr3_aa: CASRGQSYGYTF; cdr3_nt: TGTGCCAGCAGGGGACAGAGCTATGGCTACACCTTC
j_call: TRBJ1-1; v_call: TRBV5-1; d_call: .; clone_size: many; cdr3_aa: CASSLVLQENTEAFF; cdr3_nt: TGCGCCAGCAGCTTGGTTTTACAGGAGAACACTGAAGCTTTCTTT
j_call: TRBJ2-3; v_call: TRBV5-1; d_call: .; clone_size: few; cdr3_aa: CASSLQNPGATDTQYF; cdr3_nt: TGCGCCAGCAGCTTGCAAAACCCAGGGGCCACAGATACGCAGTATTTT
j_call: TRBJ1-1; v_call: TRBV7-9; d_call: .; clone_size: .; cdr3_aa: CASSRYRNTEAFF; cdr3_nt: TGTGCCAGCAGTCGGTACAGGAACACTGAAGCTTTCTTT
j_call: TRBJ2-5; v_call: TRBV7-9; d_call: .; clone_size: .; cdr3_aa: CASSLTGPETQYF; cdr3_nt: TGTGCCAGCAGCTTAACAGGGCCAGAGACCCAGTACTTC
j_call: TRBJ2-2; v_call: TRBV5-1; d_call: .; clone_size: few; cdr3_aa: CASTVQLANTGELFF; cdr3_nt: TGCGCCAGCACCGTACAGCTCGCGAACACCGGGGAGCTGTTTTTT
j_call: TRBJ2-7; v_call: TRBV5-1; d_call: TRBD1; clone_size: .; cdr3_aa: CASSLPQGEAYEQYF; cdr3_nt: TGCGCCAGCAGCTTGCCGCAGGGGGAAGCCTACGAGCAGTACTTC
j_call: TRBJ1-2; v_call: TRBV12-3/TRBV12-4; d_call: TRBD1; clone_size: .; cdr3_aa: CASSLGGGAGYGYTF; cdr3_nt: TGTGCCAGCAGTCTTGGAGGGGGCGCAGGCTATGGCTACACCTTC
j_call: TRBJ2-3; v_call: TRBV11-2; d_call: TRBD1; clone_size: .; cdr3_aa: CASSGTGGADTQYF; cdr3_nt: TGTGCCAGCAGCGGGACAGGGGGCGCAGATACGCAGTATTTT
j_call: TRBJ2-1; v_call: TRBV7-9; d_call: TRBD1; clone_size: .; cdr3_aa: CASSFPDRGNEQFF; cdr3_nt: TGTGCCAGCAGCTTTCCGGACAGGGGGAATGAGCAGTTCTTC
j_call: TRBJ2-7; v_call: TRBV7-9; d_call: .; clone_size: few; cdr3_aa: CASSGLAAYEQYF; cdr3_nt: TGTGCCAGCAGCGGCCTTGCGGCTTACGAGCAGTACTTC
j_call: TRBJ2-3; v_call: TRBV15; d_call: .; clone_size: .; cdr3_aa: CATSAGLSDTQYF; cdr3_nt: TGTGCCACCTCCGCCGGCCTTTCAGATACGCAGTATTTT
j_call: TRBJ2-1; v_call: TRBV24-1; d_call: .; clone_size: .; cdr3_aa: CATSETAYNEQFF; cdr3_nt: TGTGCCACCAGTGAAACGGCGTACAATGAGCAGTTCTTC